This TCR beta chain was identified in a study of blood T cell repertoires in COVID-19. As for the study in general: PBMCs, B-cell-depleted T cells, or T cells were the source of the cDNA or gDNA that made up the material.

Clones were sequenced by immunoSEQ multiplex PCR, and TCRdb holds only the in-frame ones, with some missing. The repertoire holds about 300,000 clones, with 88% as singletons. This CDR3 is 16 amino acids long. J was trimmed by 1 base and V by 5 bases; bases with no gene match: 8. CDR1 SGHVS and CDR2 FNYEAQ come from the germline V gene. The V gene is TRBV7-6, the J gene TRBJ1-1; 9 bases are a match to TRBD1. The sequenced sample consisted of peripheral blood. The sequence was collected from a woman aged 30 to 39 with COVID-19, enrolled during active disease. The CDR3 reads CASSAAKGQGNTEAFF. DNA for the CDR3: TGTGCCAGCAGCGCCGCAAAGGGACAGGGGAACACTGAAGCTTTCTTT. Variable domain in full (rest from reference TRBV7-6 and TRBJ1-1): GAGVSQSPRYKVTKRGQDVALRCDPISGHVSLYWYRQALGQGPEFLTYFNYEAQQDKSGLPNDRFSAERPEGSISTLTIQRTEQRDSAMYRCASSAAKGQGNTEAFFGQGTRLTVV.